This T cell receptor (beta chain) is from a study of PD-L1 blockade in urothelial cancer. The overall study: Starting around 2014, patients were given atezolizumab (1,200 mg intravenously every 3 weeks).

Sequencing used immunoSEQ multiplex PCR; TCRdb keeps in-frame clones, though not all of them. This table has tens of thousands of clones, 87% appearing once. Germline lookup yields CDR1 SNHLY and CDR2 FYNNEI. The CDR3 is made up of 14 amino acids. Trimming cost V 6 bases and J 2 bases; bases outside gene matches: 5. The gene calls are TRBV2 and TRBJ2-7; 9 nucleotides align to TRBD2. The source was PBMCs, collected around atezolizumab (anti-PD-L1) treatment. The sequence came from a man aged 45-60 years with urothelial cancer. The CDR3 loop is CASSPGLATYEQYF. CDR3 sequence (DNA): TGTGCCAGCAGCCCGGGACTAGCTACCTACGAGCAGTACTTC.